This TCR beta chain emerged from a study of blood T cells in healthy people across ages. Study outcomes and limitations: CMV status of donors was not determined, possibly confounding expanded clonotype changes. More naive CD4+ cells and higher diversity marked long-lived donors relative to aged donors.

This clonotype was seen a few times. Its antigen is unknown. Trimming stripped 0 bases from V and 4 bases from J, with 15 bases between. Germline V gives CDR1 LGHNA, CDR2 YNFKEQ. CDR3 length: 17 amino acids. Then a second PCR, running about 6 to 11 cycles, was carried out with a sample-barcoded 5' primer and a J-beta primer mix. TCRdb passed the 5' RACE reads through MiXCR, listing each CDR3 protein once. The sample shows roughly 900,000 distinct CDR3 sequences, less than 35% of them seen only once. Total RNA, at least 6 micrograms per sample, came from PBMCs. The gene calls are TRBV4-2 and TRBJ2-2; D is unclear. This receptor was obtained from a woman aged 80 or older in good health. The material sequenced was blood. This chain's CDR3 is CASSQDLVTQSTGELFF. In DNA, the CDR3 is TGTGCCAGCAGCCAAGATCTCGTCACGCAATCCACCGGGGAGCTGTTTTTT.